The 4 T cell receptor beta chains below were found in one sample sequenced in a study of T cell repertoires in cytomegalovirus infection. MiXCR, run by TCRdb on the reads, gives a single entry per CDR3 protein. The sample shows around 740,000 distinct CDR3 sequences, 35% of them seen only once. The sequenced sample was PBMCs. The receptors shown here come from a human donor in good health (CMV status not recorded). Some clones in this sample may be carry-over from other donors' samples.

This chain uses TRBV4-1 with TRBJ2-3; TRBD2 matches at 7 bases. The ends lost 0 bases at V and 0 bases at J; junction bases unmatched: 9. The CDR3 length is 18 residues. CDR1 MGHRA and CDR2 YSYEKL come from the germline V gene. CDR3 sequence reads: CASSQDELLGGSTDTQYF. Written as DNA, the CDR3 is TGCGCCAGCAGCCAAGATGAGTTGTTGGGGGGGAGCACAGATACGCAGTATTTT.

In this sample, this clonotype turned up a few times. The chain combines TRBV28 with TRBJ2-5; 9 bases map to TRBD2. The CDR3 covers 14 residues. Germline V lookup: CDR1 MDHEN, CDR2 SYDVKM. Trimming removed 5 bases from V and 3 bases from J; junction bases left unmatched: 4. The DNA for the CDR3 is TGTGCCAGCAGTGCCCCTAGCGGGGAAGAGACCCAGTACTTC. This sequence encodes CASSAPSGEETQYF.

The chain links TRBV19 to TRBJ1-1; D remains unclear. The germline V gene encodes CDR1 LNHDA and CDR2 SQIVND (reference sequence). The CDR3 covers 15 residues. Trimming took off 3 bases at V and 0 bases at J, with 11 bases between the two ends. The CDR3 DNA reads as TGTGCCAGTAGTATTTTCCGCGACCTGAACACTGAAGCTTTCTTT. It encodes CASSIFRDLNTEAFF.

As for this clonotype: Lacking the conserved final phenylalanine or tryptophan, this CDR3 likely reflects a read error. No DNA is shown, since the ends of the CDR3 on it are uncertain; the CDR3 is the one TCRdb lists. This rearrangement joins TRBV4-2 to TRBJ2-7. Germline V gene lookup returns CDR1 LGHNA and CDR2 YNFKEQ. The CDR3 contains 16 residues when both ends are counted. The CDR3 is CASNRERSPLSYEPYC.